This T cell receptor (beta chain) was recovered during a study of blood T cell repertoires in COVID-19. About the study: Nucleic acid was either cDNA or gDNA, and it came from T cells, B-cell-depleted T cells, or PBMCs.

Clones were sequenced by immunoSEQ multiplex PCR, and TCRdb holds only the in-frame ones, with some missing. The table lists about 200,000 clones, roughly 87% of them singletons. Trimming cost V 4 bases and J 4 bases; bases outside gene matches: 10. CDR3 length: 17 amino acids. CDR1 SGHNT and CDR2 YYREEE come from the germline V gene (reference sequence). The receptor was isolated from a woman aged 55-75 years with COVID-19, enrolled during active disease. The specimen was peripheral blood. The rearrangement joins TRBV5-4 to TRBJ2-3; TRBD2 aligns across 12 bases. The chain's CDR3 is CASSTGLAGLYADTQYF. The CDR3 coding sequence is TGTGCCAGCAGCACGGGACTAGCGGGTCTCTATGCAGATACGCAGTATTTT.